Listed here are 8 T cell receptor beta chains from one sample, sequenced in a study of regulatory dendritic cells for organ transplantation. Sorted T cells were CFSE-labeled and cultured 4 to 5 days with allogeneic regulatory or mature dendritic cells at 1:10. No antigen has been identified for these receptors. Libraries were prepared by immunoSEQ multiplex PCR; TCRdb keeps only in-frame clonotypes and omits some of them. The sample consists of under 9,000 clones, 60% to 70% of them appearing once. Material for sequencing was memory CD4+ T cells from blood cultured with dendritic cells. This sample's subset: CD45RO+ memory T cells. These receptors were obtained from a human donor in good health.

V and J are TRBV2 and TRBJ2-7, with TRBD2 matching over 11 bases. Germline CDR1 SNHLY, CDR2 FYNNEI. CDR3 length equals 15 residues. V trimming: 2 bases; J trimming: 7 bases; junction bases outside the gene matches: 7. This chain's CDR3 is CASSEISGGAGEQYF. The CDR3 DNA follows: TGTGCCAGCAGTGAAATTAGCGGGGGGGCCGGGGAGCAGTACTTC. Together with reference TRBV2 and TRBJ2-7, the CDR3 gives the full variable domain: EPEVTQTPSHQVTQMGQEVILRCVPISNHLYFYWYRQILGQKVEFLVSFYNNEISEKSEIFDDQFSVERPDGSNFTLKIRSTKLEDSAMYFCASSEISGGAGEQYFGPGTRLTVT.

This clone was seen a handful of times. V and J are TRBV7-9 and TRBJ1-2, with D unclear. Germline CDR1 SEHNR, CDR2 FQNEAQ (reference sequence). The V and J ends lost 5 bases and 3 bases respectively, with 10 bases between them. The CDR3 extends over 13 amino acids. The CDR3 DNA sequence: TGTGCCAGCAGCAGGGAGTCGGACTATGGCTACACCTTC. Its translation is CASSRESDYGYTF.

This clone was detected a few times. This rearrangement joins TRBV18 to TRBJ1-1; TRBD1 matches at 8 bases. CDR3 size: 15 residues. Germline trimming cut 6 bases from V and 2 bases from J; bases unmatched to any gene: 8. Germline V gene sequence: CDR1 KGHSH, CDR2 LQKENI. CDR3 sequence (DNA): TGTGCCAGCTCTTCTGCAGGGGGCGATAACACTGAAGCTTTCTTT. Translated: CASSSAGGDNTEAFF.

In its sample, this clone is medium-sized. The chain carries TRBV18 and TRBJ2-7; 9 bases match TRBD2. Germline V gene lookup returns CDR1 KGHSH and CDR2 LQKENI. V lost 2 bases to trimming and J lost 12 bases; unmatched junction nucleotides: 14. This CDR3 has 15 amino acids. CDR3 amino acids: CASSPAMTSGGGTYF. CDR3 bases: TGTGCCAGCTCACCAGCTATGACTAGCGGAGGCGGCACGTACTTC. The full variable domain, rest sourced from reference TRBV18 and TRBJ2-7, is NAGVMQNPRHLVRRRGQEARLRCSPMKGHSHVYWYRQLPEEGLKFMVYLQKENIIDESGMPKERFSAEFPKEGPSILRIQQVVRGDSAAYFCASSPAMTSGGGTYFGPGTRLTVT.

The J gene is TRBJ1-1, the V gene TRBV5-8, with D possibly being TRBD1 (6 bases). The V gene's germline CDR1 is SGHTS and CDR2 YDEGEE. This CDR3 contains 14 residues. V lost 5 bases and J 0 bases, leaving 11 bases between the germline ends. CDR3 DNA sequence: TGTGCCAGCAGGATTGACAGGATGAACACTGAAGCTTTCTTT. Its protein product is CASRIDRMNTEAFF.

CDR3 DNA sequence: TGCAGTGCTAGCACCGGGGAGACCCAGTACTTC. The encoded protein is CSASTGETQYF. The chain is built from TRBV20-1 and TRBJ2-5; D not certain. Trimming left V 3 bases short and J 5 bases short, with 7 bases between. CDR1 is DFQATT and CDR2 is SNEGSKA in the germline V gene (reference sequence). The CDR3 runs to 11 residues.

The chain uses TRBV11-2 and TRBJ2-1; D might be TRBD2 (6 bases). CDR1 and CDR2 (germline): SGHAT, FQNNGV. Trimming left V 5 bases short and J 7 bases short, with 9 bases between. This CDR3 has 12 residues. The CDR3 spells CASSRRENEQFF. The CDR3 DNA is TGTGCCAGCAGCCGGCGGGAAAATGAGCAGTTCTTC.

This clone rates as medium-sized (0.01 to 0.1%). The rearrangement links TRBV6-5 to TRBJ2-4, with a tentative D call TRBD1 (5 bases). Germline assignment: CDR1 MNHEY and CDR2 SVGAGI. The length of the CDR3 is 14 residues. Trimming took off 8 bases at V and 3 bases at J, with 14 bases between the two ends. DNA of the CDR3: TGTGCCAGCCGAATAGGGGCTCACAAAAACATTCAGTACTTC. This translates into CASRIGAHKNIQYF.